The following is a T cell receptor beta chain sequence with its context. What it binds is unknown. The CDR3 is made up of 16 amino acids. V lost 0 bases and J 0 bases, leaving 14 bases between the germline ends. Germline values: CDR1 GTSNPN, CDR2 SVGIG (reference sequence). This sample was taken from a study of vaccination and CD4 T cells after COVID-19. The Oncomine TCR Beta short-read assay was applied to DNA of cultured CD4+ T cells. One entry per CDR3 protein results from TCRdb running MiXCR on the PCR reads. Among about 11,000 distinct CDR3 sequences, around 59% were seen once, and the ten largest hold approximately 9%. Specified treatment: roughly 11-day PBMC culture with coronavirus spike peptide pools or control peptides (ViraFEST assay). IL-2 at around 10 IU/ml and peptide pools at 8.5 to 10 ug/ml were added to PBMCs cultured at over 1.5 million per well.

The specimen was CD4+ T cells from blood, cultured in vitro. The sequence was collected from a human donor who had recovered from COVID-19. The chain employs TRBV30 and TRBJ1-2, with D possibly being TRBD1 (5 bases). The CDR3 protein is CAWSVLRQTSNYGYTF. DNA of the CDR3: TGTGCCTGGAGTGTACTAAGACAGACCTCTAACTATGGCTACACCTTC.